This T cell receptor (beta chain) was profiled in a study of cytomegalovirus exposure and HLA in healthy donors. On the study more broadly: A preliminary data release comprised roughly 80 million unique TCRs obtained from HLA-typed donors.

Donors counted as nominally healthy when sampled, yet unrecorded immune exposures were likely. Concerning this clone: The antigen remains undetermined.

Amplification used 60 Vbeta primers and 13 Jbeta primers. Sequenced by immunoSEQ multiplex PCR; TCRdb stores in-frame clones only, minus some. Counted here are 160,000 or so clones, roughly 85% occurring once; the ten biggest clones make up more than 8%. V lost 3 bases and J lost 4; bases outside the gene matches: 8. From germline, CDR1 is SGHNT and CDR2 YYREEE (reference sequence). CDR3 length equals 15 residues. Study results and caveats: Researchers left out some V segments, among them TRBV6-2 and TRBV6-3, as indistinguishable. Among TCR sequences, most were rare, though some public TCRs appeared in many donors.

This TCR came from a male donor in good health and CMV-seropositive. The sequenced material came from PBMCs. The chain employs TRBV5-4 and TRBJ1-1; 8 bases agree with TRBD1. The CDR3 sequence: CASSSVTGEGTEAFF. The CDR3 DNA sequence: TGTGCCAGCAGCTCGGTGACAGGGGAGGGCACTGAAGCTTTCTTT.